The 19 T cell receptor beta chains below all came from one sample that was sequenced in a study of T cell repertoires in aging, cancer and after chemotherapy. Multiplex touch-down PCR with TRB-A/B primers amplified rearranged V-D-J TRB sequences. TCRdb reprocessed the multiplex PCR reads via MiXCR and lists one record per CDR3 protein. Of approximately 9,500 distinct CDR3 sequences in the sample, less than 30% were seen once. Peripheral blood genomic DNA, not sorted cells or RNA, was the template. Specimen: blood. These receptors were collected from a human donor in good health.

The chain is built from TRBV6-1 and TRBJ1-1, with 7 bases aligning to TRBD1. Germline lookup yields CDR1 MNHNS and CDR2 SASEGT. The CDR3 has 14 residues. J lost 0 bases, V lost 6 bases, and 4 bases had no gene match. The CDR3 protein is CASRPGQMNTEAFF. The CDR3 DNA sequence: TGTGCCAGCAGGCCGGGACAGATGAACACTGAAGCTTTCTTT.

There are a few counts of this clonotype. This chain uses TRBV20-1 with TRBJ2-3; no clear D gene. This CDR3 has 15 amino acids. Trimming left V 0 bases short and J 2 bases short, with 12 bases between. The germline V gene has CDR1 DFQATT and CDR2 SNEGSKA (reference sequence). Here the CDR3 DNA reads TGCAGTGCTAGAGAAGTGCTTAGTTTCACAGATACGCAGTATTTT. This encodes CSAREVLSFTDTQYF.

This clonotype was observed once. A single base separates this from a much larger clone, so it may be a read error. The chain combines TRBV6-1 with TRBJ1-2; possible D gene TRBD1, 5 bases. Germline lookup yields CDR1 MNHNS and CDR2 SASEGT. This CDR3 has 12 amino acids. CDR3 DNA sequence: TGTACCAGCAGTAGGCAGGGAGATGGCTACACCTTC. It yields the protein CTSSRQGDGYTF.

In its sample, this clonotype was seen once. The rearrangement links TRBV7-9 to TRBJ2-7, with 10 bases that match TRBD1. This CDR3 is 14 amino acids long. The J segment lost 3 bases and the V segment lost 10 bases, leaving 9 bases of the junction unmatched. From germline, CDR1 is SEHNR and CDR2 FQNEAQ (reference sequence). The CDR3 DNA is TGTGCCACCCCTGGACAGGGGGGTATCTACGAGCAGTACTTC. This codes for CATPGQGGIYEQYF.

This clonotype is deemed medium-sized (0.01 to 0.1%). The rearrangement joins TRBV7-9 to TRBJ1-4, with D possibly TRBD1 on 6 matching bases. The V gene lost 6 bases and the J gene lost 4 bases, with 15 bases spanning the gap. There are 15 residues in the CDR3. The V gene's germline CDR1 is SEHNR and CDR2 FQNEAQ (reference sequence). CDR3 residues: CASSPLQGYNEKLFF. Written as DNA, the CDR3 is TGTGCCAGCAGTCCCCTACAGGGATATAATGAAAAACTGTTTTTT.

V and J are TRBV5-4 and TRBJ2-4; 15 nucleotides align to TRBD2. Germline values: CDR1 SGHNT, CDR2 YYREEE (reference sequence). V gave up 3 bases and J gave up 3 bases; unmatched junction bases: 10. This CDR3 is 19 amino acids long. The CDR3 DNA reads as TGTGCCAGCAGCTCCTATGGACTAGCGGGAGGGAGGGGCAAAAACATTCAGTACTTC. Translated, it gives CASSSYGLAGGRGKNIQYF.

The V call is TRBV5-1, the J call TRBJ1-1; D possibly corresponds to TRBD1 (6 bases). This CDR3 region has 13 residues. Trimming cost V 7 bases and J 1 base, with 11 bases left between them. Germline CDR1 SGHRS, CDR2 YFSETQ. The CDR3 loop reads CASRSTGNTEAFF. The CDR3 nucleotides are TGCGCCAGCCGATCGACAGGGAACACTGAAGCTTTCTTT.

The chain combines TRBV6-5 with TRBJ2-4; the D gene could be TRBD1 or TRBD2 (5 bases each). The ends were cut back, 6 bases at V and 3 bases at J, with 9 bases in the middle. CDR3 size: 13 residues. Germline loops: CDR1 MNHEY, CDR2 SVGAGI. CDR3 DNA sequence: TGTGCCAGCAGGGTTGGGGGCAAAAACATTCAGTACTTC. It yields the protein CASRVGGKNIQYF.

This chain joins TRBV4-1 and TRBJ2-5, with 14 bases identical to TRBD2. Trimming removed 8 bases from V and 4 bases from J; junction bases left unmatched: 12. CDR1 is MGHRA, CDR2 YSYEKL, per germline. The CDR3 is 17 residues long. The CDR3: CASGLGLAGEGGETQYF. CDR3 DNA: TGCGCCAGCGGATTGGGACTAGCGGGAGAGGGGGGAGAGACCCAGTACTTC.

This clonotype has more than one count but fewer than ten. The CDR3 protein is CASSLLGTGELFF. The CDR3 DNA is TGTGCCAGCAGCTTACTGGGAACCGGGGAGCTGTTTTTT. The chain uses TRBV7-2 and TRBJ2-2; no firm D call. V was cut by 2 bases and J by 5 bases, with 6 bases left in between. Germline CDR1 reads SGHTA; CDR2 reads FQGNSA. The CDR3 loop spans 13 amino acids.

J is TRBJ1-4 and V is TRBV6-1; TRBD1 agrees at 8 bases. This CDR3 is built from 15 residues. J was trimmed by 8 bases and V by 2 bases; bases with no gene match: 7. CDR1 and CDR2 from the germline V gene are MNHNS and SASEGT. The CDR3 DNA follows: TGTGCCAGCAGTGAACCTGACAGGGGCCAGGAAAAACTGTTTTTT. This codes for CASSEPDRGQEKLFF.

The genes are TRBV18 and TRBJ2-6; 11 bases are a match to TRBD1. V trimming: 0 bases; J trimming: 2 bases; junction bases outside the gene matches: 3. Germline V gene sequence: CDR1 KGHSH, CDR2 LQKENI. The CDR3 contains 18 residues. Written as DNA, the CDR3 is TGTGCCAGCTCACCACCGGACAGGGGGCACGCTGGGGCCAACGTCCTGACTTTC. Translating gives CASSPPDRGHAGANVLTF.

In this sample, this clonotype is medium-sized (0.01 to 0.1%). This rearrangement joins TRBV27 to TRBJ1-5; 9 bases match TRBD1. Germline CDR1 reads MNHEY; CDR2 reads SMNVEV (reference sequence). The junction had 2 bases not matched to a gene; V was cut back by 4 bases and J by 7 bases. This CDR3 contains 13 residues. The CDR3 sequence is CASSWDRDQPQHF. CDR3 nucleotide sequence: TGTGCCAGCAGTTGGGACAGGGACCAGCCCCAGCATTTT.

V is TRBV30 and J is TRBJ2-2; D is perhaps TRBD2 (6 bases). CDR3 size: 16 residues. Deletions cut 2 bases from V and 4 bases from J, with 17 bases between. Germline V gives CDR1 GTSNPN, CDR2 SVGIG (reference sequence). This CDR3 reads CAWSNPRERVTGELFF. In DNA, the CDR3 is TGTGCCTGGAGTAATCCCCGGGAGAGGGTCACCGGGGAGCTGTTTTTT.

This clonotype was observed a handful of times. In DNA, the CDR3 is TGTGCCAGCAGTTATGACCTACTCGCTAACTATGGCTACACCTTC. Its protein is CASSYDLLANYGYTF. The gene calls are TRBV28 and TRBJ1-2; no clear D. The CDR3 spans 15 residues. Germline V CDR1 and CDR2: MDHEN, SYDVKM. The ends were cut back, 4 bases at V and 0 bases at J, with 12 bases in the middle.

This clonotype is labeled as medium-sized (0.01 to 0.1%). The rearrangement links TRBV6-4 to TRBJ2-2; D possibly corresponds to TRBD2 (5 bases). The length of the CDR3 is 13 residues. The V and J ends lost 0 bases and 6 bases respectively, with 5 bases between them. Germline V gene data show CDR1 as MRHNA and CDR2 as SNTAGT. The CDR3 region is CASSDSGAGELFF. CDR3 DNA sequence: TGTGCCAGCAGTGACTCGGGAGCCGGGGAGCTGTTTTTT.

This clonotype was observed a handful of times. The DNA of the CDR3 is TGTGCCACCCGCAGGGTAGATGCCTACGAGCAGTACTTC. This gives the protein CATRRVDAYEQYF. The V gene is TRBV7-9, the J gene TRBJ2-7; D might be TRBD1 (5 bases). Trimming took off 10 bases at V and 2 bases at J, with 15 bases between the two ends. The V gene's germline CDR1 is SEHNR and CDR2 FQNEAQ (reference sequence). This CDR3 spans 13 amino acids.

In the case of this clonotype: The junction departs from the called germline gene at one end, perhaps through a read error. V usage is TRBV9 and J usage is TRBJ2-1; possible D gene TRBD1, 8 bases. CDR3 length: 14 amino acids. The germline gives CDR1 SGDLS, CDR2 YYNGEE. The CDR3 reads CASNVQGGWYEQFF. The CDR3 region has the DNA TGTGCCAGCAACGTACAGGGGGGGTGGTATGAGCAGTTCTTC.

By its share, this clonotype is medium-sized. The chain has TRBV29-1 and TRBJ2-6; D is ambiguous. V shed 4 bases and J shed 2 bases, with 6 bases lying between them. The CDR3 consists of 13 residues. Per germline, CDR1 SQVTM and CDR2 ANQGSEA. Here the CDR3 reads CSVGEAGANVLTF. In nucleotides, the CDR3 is TGCAGCGTTGGCGAGGCTGGGGCCAACGTCCTGACTTTC.